This record concerns one T cell receptor (beta chain) sequence. The data derive from a study of cytomegalovirus exposure and HLA in healthy donors. The CDR3 is 15 amino acids. V was cut by 5 bases and J by 0 bases, with 13 bases left in between. In germline, CDR1 is MNHEY, CDR2 SMNVEV (reference sequence). The primer mix had 60 Vbeta and 13 Jbeta primers. Sequencing was performed with immunoSEQ multiplex PCR; in TCRdb, only in-frame clones are kept and a portion is missing. In the table there are some 160,000 clones, roughly 80% of which are singletons. The TCR comes from a woman between 40 and 55 years old in good health and CMV-seropositive. The specimen was PBMCs. J is TRBJ1-1 and V is TRBV27, with D tentatively TRBD1 (5 bases). CDR3 sequence reads: CASSPLAGMNTEAFF. CDR3 coding DNA: TGTGCCAGCAGTCCCCTGGCAGGGATGAACACTGAAGCTTTCTTT.